This T cell receptor (beta chain) was sequenced for a study of cytomegalovirus exposure and HLA in healthy donors. General observations from the study: Cytomegalovirus association was assigned to approximately 160 TCR beta chains.

A remark on this clone: Its antigen remains unidentified.

Profiled with immunoSEQ multiplex PCR; TCRdb holds only in-frame clones, not every one. The table includes about 120,000 clones, approximately 86% detected once. Trimming removed 1 base from V and 1 base from J, with 10 bases in between. Germline CDR1 and CDR2: SGHAT and FQDESV (reference sequence). CDR3 length equals 15 residues. Sequencing was carried out using PBMCs. This sequence joins TRBV11-1 and TRBJ1-2; no definite D call. This clonotype was obtained from a man between 18 and 29 years old in good health and CMV-seropositive. The CDR3 here is CASSLDRGGNYGYTF. CDR3 bases: TGTGCCAGCAGCTTAGATCGGGGTGGTAACTATGGCTACACCTTC.